The 9 T cell receptor beta chains listed next were all sequenced from one sample in a study of shared clonotypes between healthy human individuals. This table comes from immunoSEQ multiplex PCR, and its TCRdb copy is limited to in-frame clones, with some not included. The sample includes some 2.3 million clones, about 92% of them seen just once. Sequenced sample: naive CD4+ T cells from PBMCs. Subset described: CD45RA+ positively selected. Every receptor here comes from a young man in good health. Some clones in this sample may be carry-over from other donors' samples.

For this clone: Other DNA variants within this sample encode the same CDR3. The rearrangement links TRBV5-1 to TRBJ2-1; 12 bases map to TRBD2. The J segment lost 7 bases and the V segment lost 3 bases, leaving 2 bases of the junction unmatched. The length of the CDR3 is 14 residues. From germline, CDR1 is SGHRS and CDR2 YFSETQ. DNA of the CDR3: TGCGCCAGCAGCTCGCTAGCGGGAGGGAATGAGCAGTTCTTC. Amino acid sequence: CASSSLAGGNEQFF.

CDR3 DNA sequence: TGCGCCAGCAGCTCTATGCCCAACTATCAAGAGACCCAGTACTTC. This encodes CASSSMPNYQETQYF. The chain uses TRBV5-1 and TRBJ2-5; D is unresolved. V lost 3 bases to trimming and J lost 2 bases, with 14 bases between them. Germline V gene lookup returns CDR1 SGHRS and CDR2 YFSETQ. This CDR3 spans 15 amino acids.

The chain's CDR3 is CASRRDRLDEQFF. As DNA, the CDR3 is TGTGCCAGCAGGAGAGATAGACTAGATGAGCAGTTCTTC. The chain uses TRBV7-9 and TRBJ2-1, with D possibly TRBD2 on 6 matching bases. The CDR3 has 13 amino acids. Trimming shortened V by 6 bases and J by 8 bases, and 14 bases separated the two germline ends. Germline CDR1 reads SEHNR; CDR2 reads FQNEAQ (reference sequence).

CDR3 sequence (DNA): TGTGCCAGCAGCACTAGCGGTGGCTCCTACAATGAGCAGTTCTTC. Amino acids: CASSTSGGSYNEQFF. This chain connects TRBV11-2 to TRBJ2-1, with 8 positions matching TRBD2. This CDR3 region has 15 residues. V was pared by 5 bases and J by 0 bases, with 3 bases of the junction left unmatched. The germline V gene encodes CDR1 SGHAT and CDR2 FQNNGV.

The chain carries TRBV5-1 and TRBJ2-7; D is uncertain. The ends were cut back, 0 bases at V and 0 bases at J, with 10 bases in the middle. Germline CDR1 and CDR2: SGHRS and YFSETQ. There are 15 residues in the CDR3. The CDR3 loop reads CASSLGQIPSYEQYF. The CDR3 DNA reads TGCGCCAGCAGCTTGGGGCAGATTCCCTCCTACGAGCAGTACTTC.

V usage is TRBV7-3 and J usage is TRBJ1-2; no reliable D call. Germline V gives CDR1 SGHTA, CDR2 FQGTGA. Trimming removed 5 bases from V and 5 bases from J, with 12 bases in between. The CDR3 contains 13 residues. CDR3 sequence reads: CASSQGQTYGYTF. The DNA for the CDR3 is TGTGCCAGCAGCCAAGGGCAGACGTATGGCTACACCTTC.

The rearrangement joins TRBV30 to TRBJ2-7, with TRBD2 identical over 7 bases. J gave up 2 bases and V 0 bases, and 10 bases lay outside the gene matches. CDR1 GTSNPN and CDR2 SVGIG come from the germline V gene (reference sequence). The CDR3 covers 16 residues. CDR3: CAWSVPPREVTYEQYF. The CDR3 DNA follows: TGTGCCTGGAGTGTACCACCCCGGGAGGTAACCTACGAGCAGTACTTC. The full variable domain, completed using reference TRBV30 and TRBJ2-7, is SQTIHQWPATLVQPVGSPLSLECTVEGTSNPNLYWYRQAAGRGLQLLFYSVGIGQISSEVPQNLSASRPQDRQFILSSKKLLLSDSGFYLCAWSVPPREVTYEQYFGPGTRLTVT.

The rearrangement joins TRBV19 to TRBJ2-2; 7 nucleotides align to TRBD1. Germline trimming cut 0 bases from V and 4 bases from J; bases unmatched to any gene: 11. CDR1 is LNHDA, CDR2 SQIVND, per germline (reference sequence). CDR3 size: 18 residues. CDR3 region: CASSIDLFTRGRTGELFF. CDR3 in DNA: TGTGCCAGTAGTATAGATCTGTTTACGAGGGGGCGCACCGGGGAGCTGTTTTTT.

The chain employs TRBV27 and TRBJ2-7; 13 positions agree with TRBD2. Germline CDR1 and CDR2: MNHEY and SMNVEV (reference sequence). With 4 bases clipped from V and 3 bases from J, the junction kept 9 bases outside the gene matches. The CDR3 runs to 17 residues. The CDR3 nucleotides are TGTGCCAGCAGTTCTTGGGGGGGACTAGCGGGGTTCTACGAGCAGTACTTC. It yields the protein CASSSWGGLAGFYEQYF.